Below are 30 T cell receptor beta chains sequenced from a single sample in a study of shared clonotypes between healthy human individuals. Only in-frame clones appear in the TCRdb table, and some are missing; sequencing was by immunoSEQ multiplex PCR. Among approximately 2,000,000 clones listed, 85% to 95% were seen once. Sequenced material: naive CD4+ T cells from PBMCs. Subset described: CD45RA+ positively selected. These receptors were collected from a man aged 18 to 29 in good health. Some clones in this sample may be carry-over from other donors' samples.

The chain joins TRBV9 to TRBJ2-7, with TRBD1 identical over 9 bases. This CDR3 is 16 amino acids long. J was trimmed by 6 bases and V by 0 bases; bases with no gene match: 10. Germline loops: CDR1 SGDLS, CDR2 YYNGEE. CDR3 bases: TGTGCCAGCAGCGTAGACCCGGGACAGGGAGGTGCCGAGCAGTACTTC. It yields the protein CASSVDPGQGGAEQYF.

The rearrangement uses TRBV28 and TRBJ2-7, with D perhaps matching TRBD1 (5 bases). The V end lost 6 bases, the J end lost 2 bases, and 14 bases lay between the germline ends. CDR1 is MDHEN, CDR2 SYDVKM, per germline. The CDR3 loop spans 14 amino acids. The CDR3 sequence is CASSRPRVPYEQYF. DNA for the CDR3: TGTGCCAGCAGCCGCCCCAGGGTGCCCTACGAGCAGTACTTC.

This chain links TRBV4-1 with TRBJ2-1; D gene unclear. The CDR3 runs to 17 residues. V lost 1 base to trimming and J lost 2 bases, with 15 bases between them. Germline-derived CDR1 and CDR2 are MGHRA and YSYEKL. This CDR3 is CASSQGSLRTTYNEQFF. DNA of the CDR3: TGCGCCAGCAGCCAAGGTTCTTTGCGGACCACCTACAATGAGCAGTTCTTC.

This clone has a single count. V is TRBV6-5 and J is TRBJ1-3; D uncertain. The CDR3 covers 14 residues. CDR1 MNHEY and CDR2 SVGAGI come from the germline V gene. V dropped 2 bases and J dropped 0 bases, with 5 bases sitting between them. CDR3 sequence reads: CASSYTSSGNTIYF. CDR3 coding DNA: TGTGCCAGCAGTTACACGTCCTCTGGAAACACCATATATTTT.

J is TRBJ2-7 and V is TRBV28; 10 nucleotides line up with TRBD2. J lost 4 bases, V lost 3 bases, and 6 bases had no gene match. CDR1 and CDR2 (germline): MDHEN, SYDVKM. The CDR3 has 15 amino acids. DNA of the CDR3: TGTGCCAGCAGTTTGGCTAGCGGGAGTAAGTACGAGCAGTACTTC. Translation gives CASSLASGSKYEQYF.

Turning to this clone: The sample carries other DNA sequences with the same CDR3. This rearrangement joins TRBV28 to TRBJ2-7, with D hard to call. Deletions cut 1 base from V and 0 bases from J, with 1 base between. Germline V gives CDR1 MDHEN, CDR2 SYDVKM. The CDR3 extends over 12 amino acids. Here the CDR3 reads CASSLYSYEQYF. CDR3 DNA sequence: TGTGCCAGCAGTTTATACTCCTACGAGCAGTACTTC.

For the CDR3, the DNA is TGTGCCAGCAGCCGCGGCGGGGCTCGGGACACCTCTAACTATGGCTACACCTTC. Translated: CASSRGGARDTSNYGYTF. The chain has TRBV13 and TRBJ1-2; D is perhaps TRBD1 (6 bases). This CDR3 is built from 18 residues. Per the germline V gene, CDR1 is PRHDT and CDR2 is FYEKMQ (reference sequence). Trimming took off 5 bases at V and 0 bases at J, with 22 bases between the two ends.

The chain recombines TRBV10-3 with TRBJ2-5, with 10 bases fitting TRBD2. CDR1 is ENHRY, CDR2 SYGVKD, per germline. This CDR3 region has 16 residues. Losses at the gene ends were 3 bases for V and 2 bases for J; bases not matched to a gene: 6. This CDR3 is CAISDAQREGQETQYF. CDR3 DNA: TGTGCCATCAGTGACGCCCAGCGGGAGGGACAAGAGACCCAGTACTTC.

The CDR3 coding sequence is TGCGCCAGCAGCTTGGGCCAGGGACCACATCAGCCCCAGCATTTT. Its translation is CASSLGQGPHQPQHF. This chain connects TRBV5-1 to TRBJ1-5, with a tentative D call TRBD1 (5 bases). Trimming took 0 bases from V and 5 from J, leaving 12 bases between them. Germline V CDR1 and CDR2: SGHRS, YFSETQ. The CDR3 totals 15 residues. Full variable domain (remainder filled in from reference TRBV5-1 and TRBJ1-5): KAGVTQTPRYLIKTRGQQVTLSCSPISGHRSVSWYQQTPGQGLQFLFEYFSETQRNKGNFPGRFSGRQFSNSRSEMNVSTLELGDSALYLCASSLGQGPHQPQHFGDGTRLSIL.

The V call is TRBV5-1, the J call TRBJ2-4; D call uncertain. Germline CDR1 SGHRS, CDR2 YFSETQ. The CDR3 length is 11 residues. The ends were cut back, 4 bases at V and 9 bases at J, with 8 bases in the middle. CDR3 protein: CASSTRGIQYF. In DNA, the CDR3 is TGCGCCAGCAGCACCCGTGGCATTCAGTACTTC.

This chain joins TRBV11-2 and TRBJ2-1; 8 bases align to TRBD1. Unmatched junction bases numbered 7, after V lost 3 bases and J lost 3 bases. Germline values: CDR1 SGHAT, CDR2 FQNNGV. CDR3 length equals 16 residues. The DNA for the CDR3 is TGTGCCAGCAGCTTGGCGGCACAGGGGGTCTACAATGAGCAGTTCTTC. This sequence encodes CASSLAAQGVYNEQFF.

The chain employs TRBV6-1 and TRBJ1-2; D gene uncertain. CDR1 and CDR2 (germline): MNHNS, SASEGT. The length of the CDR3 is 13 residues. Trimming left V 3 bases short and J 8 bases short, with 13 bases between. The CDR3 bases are TGTGCCAGCAGTGATCCGTGGGGAAGCGGCTACACCTTC. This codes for CASSDPWGSGYTF.

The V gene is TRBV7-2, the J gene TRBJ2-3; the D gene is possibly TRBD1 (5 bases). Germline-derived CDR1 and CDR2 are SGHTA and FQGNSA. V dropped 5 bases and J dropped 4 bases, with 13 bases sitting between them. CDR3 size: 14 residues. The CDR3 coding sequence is TGTGCCAGCAGCAGAACAGGCCCTCCAGATACGCAGTATTTT. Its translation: CASSRTGPPDTQYF.

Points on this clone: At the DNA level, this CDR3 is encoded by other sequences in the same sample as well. The CDR3 nucleotides are TGTGCCAGCAGTGAACTAGCGGGTTACAATGAGCAGTTCTTC. Protein: CASSELAGYNEQFF. This chain uses TRBV2 with TRBJ2-1, with 8 bases matching TRBD2. This CDR3 spans 14 amino acids. The V gene's germline CDR1 is SNHLY and CDR2 FYNNEI. Trimming cost V 2 bases and J 4 bases; bases outside gene matches: 1.

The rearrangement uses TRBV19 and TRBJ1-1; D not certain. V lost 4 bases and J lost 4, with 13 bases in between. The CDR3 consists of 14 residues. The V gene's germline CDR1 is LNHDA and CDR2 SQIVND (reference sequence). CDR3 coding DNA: TGTGCCAGTAGTAGGAGGGAGGGAGGCACTGAAGCTTTCTTT. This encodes CASSRREGGTEAFF.

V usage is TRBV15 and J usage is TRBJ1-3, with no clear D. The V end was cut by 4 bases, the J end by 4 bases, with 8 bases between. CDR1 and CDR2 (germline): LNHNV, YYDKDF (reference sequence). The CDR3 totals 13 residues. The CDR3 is CATSIGRGNTIYF. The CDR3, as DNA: TGTGCCACCAGCATAGGCCGGGGAAACACCATATATTTT.

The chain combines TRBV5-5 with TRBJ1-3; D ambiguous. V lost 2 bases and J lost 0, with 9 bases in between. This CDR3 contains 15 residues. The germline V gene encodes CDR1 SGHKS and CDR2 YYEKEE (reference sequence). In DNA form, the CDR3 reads TGTGCCAGCAGCTTCCAGGTTAGCTCTGGAAACACCATATATTTT. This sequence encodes CASSFQVSSGNTIYF.

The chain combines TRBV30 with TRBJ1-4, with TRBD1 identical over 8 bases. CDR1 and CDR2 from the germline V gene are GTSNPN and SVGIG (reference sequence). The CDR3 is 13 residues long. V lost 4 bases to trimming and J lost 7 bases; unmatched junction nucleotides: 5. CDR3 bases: TGTGCCTGGACGGACAGGGTAATTGAAAAACTGTTTTTT. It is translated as CAWTDRVIEKLFF.

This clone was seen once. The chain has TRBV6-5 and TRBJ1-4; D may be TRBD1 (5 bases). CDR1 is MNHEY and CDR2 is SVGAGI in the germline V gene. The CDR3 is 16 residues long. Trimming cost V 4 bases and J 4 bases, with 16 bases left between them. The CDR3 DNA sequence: TGTGCCAGCAGTTTGGTTGTGGGGGAGGTTAATGAAAAACTGTTTTTT. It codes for CASSLVVGEVNEKLFF.

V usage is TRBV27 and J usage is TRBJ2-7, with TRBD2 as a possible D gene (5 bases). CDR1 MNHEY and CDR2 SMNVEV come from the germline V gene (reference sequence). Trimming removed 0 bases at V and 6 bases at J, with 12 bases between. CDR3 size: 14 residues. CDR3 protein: CASSLSFGVAEQYF. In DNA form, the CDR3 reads TGTGCCAGCAGTTTATCGTTCGGGGTAGCCGAGCAGTACTTC.

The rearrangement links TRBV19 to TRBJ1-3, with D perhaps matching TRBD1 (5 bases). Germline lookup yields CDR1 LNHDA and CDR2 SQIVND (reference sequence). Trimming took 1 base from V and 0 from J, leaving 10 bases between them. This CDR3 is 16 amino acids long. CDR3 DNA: TGTGCCAGTAGTATAGGTCGGGGGAGCTCTGGAAACACCATATATTTT. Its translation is CASSIGRGSSGNTIYF.

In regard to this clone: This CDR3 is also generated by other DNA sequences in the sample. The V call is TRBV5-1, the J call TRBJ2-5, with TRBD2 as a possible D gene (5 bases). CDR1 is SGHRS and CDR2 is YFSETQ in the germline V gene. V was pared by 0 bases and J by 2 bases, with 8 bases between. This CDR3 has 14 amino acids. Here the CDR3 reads CASSLGAGQETQYF. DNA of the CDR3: TGCGCCAGCAGCTTGGGGGCGGGTCAAGAGACCCAGTACTTC. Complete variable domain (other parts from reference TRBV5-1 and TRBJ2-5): KAGVTQTPRYLIKTRGQQVTLSCSPISGHRSVSWYQQTPGQGLQFLFEYFSETQRNKGNFPGRFSGRQFSNSRSEMNVSTLELGDSALYLCASSLGAGQETQYFGPGTRLLVL.

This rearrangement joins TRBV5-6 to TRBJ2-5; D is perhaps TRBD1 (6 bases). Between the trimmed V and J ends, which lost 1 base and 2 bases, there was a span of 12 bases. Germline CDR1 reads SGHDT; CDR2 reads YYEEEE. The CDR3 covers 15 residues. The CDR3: CASSLWYRVQETQYF. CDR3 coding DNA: TGTGCCAGCAGCTTGTGGTACAGGGTTCAAGAGACCCAGTACTTC.

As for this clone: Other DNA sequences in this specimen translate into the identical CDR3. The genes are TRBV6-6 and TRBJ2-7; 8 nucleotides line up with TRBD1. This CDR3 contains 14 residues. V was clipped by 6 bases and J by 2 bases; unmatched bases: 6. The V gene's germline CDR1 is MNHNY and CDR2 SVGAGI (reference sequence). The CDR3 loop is CASSYPGQAYEQYF. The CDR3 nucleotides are TGTGCCAGCAGCTATCCGGGACAGGCCTACGAGCAGTACTTC.

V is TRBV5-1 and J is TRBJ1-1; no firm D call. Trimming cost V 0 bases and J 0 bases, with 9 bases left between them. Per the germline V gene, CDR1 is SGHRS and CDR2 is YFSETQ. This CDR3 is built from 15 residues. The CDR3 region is CASSLDVGMNTEAFF. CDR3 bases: TGCGCCAGCAGCTTGGACGTAGGAATGAACACTGAAGCTTTCTTT.

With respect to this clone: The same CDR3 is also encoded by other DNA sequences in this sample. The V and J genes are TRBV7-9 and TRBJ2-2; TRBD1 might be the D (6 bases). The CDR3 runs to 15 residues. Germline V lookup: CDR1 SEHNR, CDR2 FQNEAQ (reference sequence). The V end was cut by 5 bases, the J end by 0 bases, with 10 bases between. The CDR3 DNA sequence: TGTGCCAGCAGCCTGGGACAAACGAACACCGGGGAGCTGTTTTTT. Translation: CASSLGQTNTGELFF.

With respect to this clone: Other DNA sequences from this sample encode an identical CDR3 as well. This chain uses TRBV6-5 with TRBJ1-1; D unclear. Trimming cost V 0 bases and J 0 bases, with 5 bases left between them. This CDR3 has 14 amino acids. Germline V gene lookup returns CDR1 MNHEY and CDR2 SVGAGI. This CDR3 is CASSYSFLNTEAFF. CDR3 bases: TGTGCCAGCAGTTACTCCTTTTTGAACACTGAAGCTTTCTTT.

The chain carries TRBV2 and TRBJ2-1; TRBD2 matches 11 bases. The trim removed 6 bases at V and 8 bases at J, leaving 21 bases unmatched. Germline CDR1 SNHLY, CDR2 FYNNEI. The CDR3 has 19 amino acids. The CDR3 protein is CASSPGWVAGGRTAHEQFF. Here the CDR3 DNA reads TGTGCCAGCAGCCCCGGGTGGGTAGCGGGAGGGAGGACAGCGCATGAGCAGTTCTTC.

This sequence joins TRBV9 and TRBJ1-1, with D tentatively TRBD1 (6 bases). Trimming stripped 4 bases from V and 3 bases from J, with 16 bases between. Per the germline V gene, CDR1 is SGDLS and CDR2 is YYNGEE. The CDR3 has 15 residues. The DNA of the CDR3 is TGTGCCAGCAGCACCACTGGGGGCAGTTACACTGAAGCTTTCTTT. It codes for CASSTTGGSYTEAFF.

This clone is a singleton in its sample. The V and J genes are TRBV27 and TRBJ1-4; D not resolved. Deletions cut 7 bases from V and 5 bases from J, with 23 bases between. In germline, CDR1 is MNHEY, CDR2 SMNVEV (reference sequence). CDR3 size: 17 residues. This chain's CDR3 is CASTSSRAAGGNEKLFF. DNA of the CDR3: TGTGCCAGCACCTCTAGTCGGGCCGCAGGAGGAAATGAAAAACTGTTTTTT.